This paragraph covers one TCR beta chain sequence. Antigen unknown. This sample was included in a study of PD-L1 blockade in urothelial cancer. For the study at large: Of prior chemotherapy regimens, patients had received between 0 and 3. Median T cell yield from blood was 120,000 to 150,000. Points from the study as a whole: Patients who had durable benefit saw their tumor-associated blood clones expand more at 3 weeks.

V lost 4 bases and J lost 3; bases outside the gene matches: 10. The CDR3 has 15 amino acids. Germline CDR1 and CDR2: SGHRS and YFSETQ. The table came from immunoSEQ multiplex PCR; TCRdb's copy has only in-frame clones and leaves some out. In the table there are 20,000 to 25,000 clones, around nine tenths of which are singletons. Time point reported: peripheral blood 6 weeks after treatment start. The sequences come from PBMCs, collected around atezolizumab (anti-PD-L1) treatment. The chain uses TRBV5-1 and TRBJ2-7, with 7 bases matching TRBD2. The clonotype originates from a woman aged 55-69 years with urothelial cancer. The CDR3 DNA reads TGCGCCAGCAGCCCCACAAGGACTAGGGTCTACGAGCAGTACTTC. Amino acid sequence: CASSPTRTRVYEQYF.